The clone carrying this T cell receptor (beta chain) was observed a handful of times. Its target is not known. The data were obtained in a study of T cell repertoires in cytomegalovirus infection. The wider study: From public TCR beta signatures came an indication of both CMV infection and matching HLA type.

TCRdb re-analysed the reads in MiXCR, keeping a single row per CDR3 protein. This table holds more than 200,000 distinct CDR3 sequences, approximately 8.3% found once. General study results and limits: Summed frequency of shared TCR beta families picked out CMV carriers who also had the relevant HLA. Predominance within the ex vivo response was attributable to HLA-C-restricted CMV-specific TCR beta clonotypes.

The sequence was obtained from a human donor in good health (CMV status not recorded). Some clones in this sample may be carry-over from other donors' samples. The sequenced material came from PBMCs.

The CDR3 DNA reads TGCAGCGTAAAGTCCAGGGGCGGCCAGCCCCAGCATTTT. Protein: CSVKSRGGQPQHF. The V call is TRBV29-1, the J call TRBJ1-5; D is perhaps TRBD1 (6 bases). The CDR3 length is 13 residues. The V gene's germline CDR1 is SQVTM and CDR2 ANQGSEA. V dropped 6 bases and J dropped 7 bases, with 16 bases sitting between them.